This T cell receptor (beta chain) derives from a study of T cells in Graves' hyperthyroidism and ophthalmopathy. TCR beta CDR3 regions were amplified from RNA. HTBI primers were used for first-round RT-PCR of the TCR CDR3. TCRdb used MiXCR to reprocess the multiplex PCR reads, holding one entry per CDR3 protein. Altogether under 250,000 distinct CDR3 sequences are present, about 24% being singletons, with the ten largest covering about a third. This TCR derives from a woman aged 40 to 50 with Graves' ophthalmopathy. Sample: blood.

CDR3 protein: CASSLVGATGYEQYF. The CDR3 region has the DNA TGCGCCAGCAGCTTGGTTGGGGCCACGGGCTACGAGCAGTACTTC. The chain combines TRBV5-1 with TRBJ2-7, with D possibly TRBD1 on 5 matching bases. V lost 0 bases and J 3 bases, leaving 13 bases between the germline ends. The CDR3 is made up of 15 amino acids. The germline V gene has CDR1 SGHRS and CDR2 YFSETQ. Combining the CDR3 with reference TRBV5-1 and TRBJ2-7 gives the whole variable domain KAGVTQTPRYLIKTRGQQVTLSCSPISGHRSVSWYQQTPGQGLQFLFEYFSETQRNKGNFPGRFSGRQFSNSRSEMNVSTLELGDSALYLCASSLVGATGYEQYFGPGTRLTVT.